The following is a TCR beta chain sequence with its context. Its matching antigen is unknown. The data are from a study of cytomegalovirus exposure and HLA in healthy donors. Study findings and constraints: Later work found most CMV-associated TCR beta chains apparently HLA-restricted. HLA allele associations emerged for about 16,000 TCR beta sequences in a later analysis, at 0.05 false discovery rate. It was likely that a cluster of highly shared sequence variants was a sequencing artifact. Data from an earlier analysis indicated that most TCR beta V segments were productive either about 90% or about 30% of the time.

V gave up 5 bases and J gave up 4 bases; unmatched junction bases: 8. Germline CDR1 reads MNHEY; CDR2 reads SVGAGI. CDR3 length: 15 residues. PCR used 60 Vbeta primers and 13 Jbeta primers. The data were produced by immunoSEQ multiplex PCR, yet TCRdb's version contains in-frame clones alone and is incomplete. The data show approximately 300,000 clones, 70% to 90% seen once. This sequence was found in a middle-aged woman in good health and CMV-seropositive. The sequenced sample was PBMCs. V usage is TRBV6-5 and J usage is TRBJ2-7, with 10 bases identical to TRBD1. CDR3 region: CASSSGQGGSYEQYF. The CDR3 bases are TGTGCCAGCAGTAGTGGACAGGGGGGGTCATACGAGCAGTACTTC.